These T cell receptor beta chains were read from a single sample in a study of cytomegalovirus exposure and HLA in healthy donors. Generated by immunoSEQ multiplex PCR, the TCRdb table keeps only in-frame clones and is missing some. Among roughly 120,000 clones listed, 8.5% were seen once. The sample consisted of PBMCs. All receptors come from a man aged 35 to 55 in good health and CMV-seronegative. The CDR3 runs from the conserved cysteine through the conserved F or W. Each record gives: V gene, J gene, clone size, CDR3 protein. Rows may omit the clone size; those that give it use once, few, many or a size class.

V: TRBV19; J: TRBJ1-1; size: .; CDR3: CASTPGVNTEAFF
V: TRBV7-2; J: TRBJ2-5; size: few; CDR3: CASSLAPPPNQETQYF
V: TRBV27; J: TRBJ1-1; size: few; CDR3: CASSLSTVNTEAFF
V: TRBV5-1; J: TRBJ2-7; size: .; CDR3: CASSLASGGNEQYF
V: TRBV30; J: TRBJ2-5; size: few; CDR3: CAWSARTIQETQYF
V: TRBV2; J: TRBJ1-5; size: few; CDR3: CASMEGTNNQPQHF
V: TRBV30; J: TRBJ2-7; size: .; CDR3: CAWTPGGSAYEQYF
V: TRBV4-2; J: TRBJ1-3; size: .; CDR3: CASSQRQGGISGNTIYF
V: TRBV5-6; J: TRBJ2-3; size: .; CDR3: CASSYLGGSTTDTQYF
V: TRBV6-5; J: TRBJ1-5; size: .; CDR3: CASRGDRGSNQPQHF
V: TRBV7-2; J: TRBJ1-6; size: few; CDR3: CASSSQVVNSPLHF
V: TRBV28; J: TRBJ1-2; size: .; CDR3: CASSPMGQNYGYTF
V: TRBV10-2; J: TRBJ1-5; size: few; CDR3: CASSDWDTYNREPQHF
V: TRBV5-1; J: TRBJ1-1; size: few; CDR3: CASSLGRNTEAFF
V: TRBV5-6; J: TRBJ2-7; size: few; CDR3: CASSLGGISYEQYF
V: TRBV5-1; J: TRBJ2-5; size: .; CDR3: CASSLNTGIETQYF
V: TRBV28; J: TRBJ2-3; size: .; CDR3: CASSLGGDTDTQYF
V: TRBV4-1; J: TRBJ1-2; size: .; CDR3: CASSPGGLVGYTF
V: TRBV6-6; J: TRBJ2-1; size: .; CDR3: CASSPSQGDGYNEQFF
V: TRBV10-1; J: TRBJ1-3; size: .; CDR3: CASSESNRGNTIYF
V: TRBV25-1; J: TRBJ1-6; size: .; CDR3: CASSVDRASPLHF
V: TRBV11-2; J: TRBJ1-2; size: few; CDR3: CASSVTGRRGYTF
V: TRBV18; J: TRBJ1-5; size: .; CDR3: CASSLGTGGNQPQHF
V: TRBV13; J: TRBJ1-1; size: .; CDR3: CASSSTDSNTEAFF